The entry below gives a single T cell receptor beta chain sequence along with its context. Its recognized antigen is unknown. Per-base quality was not reported, and no clone a single base away is much larger than it. RNA was extracted with the RNeasy kit and 0.5 to 1 ug was reverse transcribed using random hexamers. The immunoSEQ multiplex PCR assay, covering 54 Vbeta and 13 Jbeta segments, was used to amplify TCR beta CDR3 regions. PCR amplification bias was corrected by using a synthetic template baseline for primer optimization and computational correction. As for the authors' bioinformatics: Reads were annotated to V, D and J genes per IMGT and analyzed with immunoSEQ Analyzer, keeping only productive sequences. Clonality was computed as one minus Shannon entropy normalized by log2 of the number of productive unique sequences. For each patient and control, public and private clones were evaluated among the 100 most prevalent clones. A clone was defined as Susac-specific if it was absent from the healthy and MS cohorts, from 950 to 1,300 published viral clones and from other ImmuneACCESS disease sequences. The raw public data were reprocessed by TCRdb itself: fastp quality trimming at Q25, MiXCR clonotype calling, in-frame beta chains only. Each CDR3 protein gets just one entry, which takes the most common genes and DNA from the rows behind it. TCRdb, rather than the study authors, made the V and J calls. The sample data list roughly 300,000 distinct CDR3 sequences, and roughly 84% of these were observed just once. Over 0.095% of the sample is in the top ten clones.

This entry is derived from a study of CD8 T cells in Susac syndrome (dated by TCRdb to 2018 to 2020). Background for the entire study: The study used repertoire sequencing to test whether antigen drove CD8+ T cell activation and differentiation in Susac syndrome. Clonality of the CD8+ T cell repertoire was compared between roughly eleven healthy donors, around 14 Susac syndrome patients and about 15 multiple sclerosis patients.

The CDR3 measures 15 amino acids from cysteine to phenylalanine. The CDR3 DNA has 45 bases and is translated from base 1. The CDR1 and CDR2 encoded by the germline V gene (reference sequence) are LNHNV and YYDKDF. V gives up 3 bases and J gives up 3 bases, and the segment between their germline ends measures 14 bases. General conclusions and limits of the study: The study acknowledged that relatively few individuals were included in the TCR sequencing and HLA analysis.

Peripheral blood CD8+ and CD4+ T cells from healthy donors, Susac syndrome patients and multiple sclerosis patients were profiled using high-throughput TCR beta sequencing. Multiple sclerosis controls were treatment-naive patients with stable or active relapsing-remitting disease fulfilling revised McDonald criteria. CD8+ TEMRA cells were enriched by FACS, while bulk CD8+ and CD4+ T cells were purified by magnetic negative isolation. Blood was drawn into EDTA tubes, processed within 24 hours, and PBMCs were isolated by density gradient centrifugation. PBMCs intended for TCR sequencing were cryopreserved in liquid nitrogen and thawed later in a water bath at 37 degrees C. A purity of at least 90% was achieved for sorted or isolated CD4+, CD8+ and CD8+ TEMRA cells.

The sequence derives from a human donor with multiple sclerosis. Material for sequencing was CD8+ T cells from PBMCs. This chain joins TRBV15 to TRBJ1-2; TRBD1 is a possible D gene, resting on 5 matching bases. The CDR3 in this case is CATSSRGLGHYGYTF. The DNA sequence reads TGTGCCACCAGCAGCAGAGGTTTGGGGCACTATGGCTACACCTTC.